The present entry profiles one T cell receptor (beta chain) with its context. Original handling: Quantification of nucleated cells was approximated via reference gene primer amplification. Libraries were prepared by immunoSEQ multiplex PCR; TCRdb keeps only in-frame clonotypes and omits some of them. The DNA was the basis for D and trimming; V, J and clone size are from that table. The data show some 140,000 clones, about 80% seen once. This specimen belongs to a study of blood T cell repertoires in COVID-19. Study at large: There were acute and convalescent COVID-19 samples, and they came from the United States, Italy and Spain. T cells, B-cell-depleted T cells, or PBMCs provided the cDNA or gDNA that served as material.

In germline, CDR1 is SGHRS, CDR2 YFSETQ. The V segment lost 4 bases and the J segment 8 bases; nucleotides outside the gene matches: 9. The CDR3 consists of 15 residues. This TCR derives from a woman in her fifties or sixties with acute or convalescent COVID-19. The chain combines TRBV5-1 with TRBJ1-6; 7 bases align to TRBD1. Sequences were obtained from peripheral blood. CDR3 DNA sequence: TGCGCCAGCAGCGTGGGACAGCGTTGGGATTCACCCCTCCACTTT. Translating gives CASSVGQRWDSPLHF.